This entry lists 13 T cell receptor beta chains sequenced from one sample in a study of blood T cell repertoires in COVID-19. Data came from immunoSEQ multiplex PCR; TCRdb stores just in-frame clones and leaves some out. The sample carries some 150,000 clones, more than 75% recorded once. Specimen: peripheral blood. These receptors were taken from a human donor with acute or convalescent COVID-19. The donor label of this sample is uncertain.

The chain employs TRBV13 and TRBJ2-2; 13 bases line up with TRBD2. V trimming: 5 bases; J trimming: 3 bases; junction bases outside the gene matches: 3. Germline CDR1 PRHDT, CDR2 FYEKMQ (reference sequence). The CDR3 length is 16 residues. This CDR3 reads CASSRLAGGHTGELFF. The DNA of the CDR3 is TGTGCCAGCAGCCGACTAGCGGGAGGCCACACCGGGGAGCTGTTTTTT. Full variable domain (remainder filled in from reference TRBV13 and TRBJ2-2): AAGVIQSPRHLIKEKRETATLKCYPIPRHDTVYWYQQGPGQDPQFLISFYEKMQSDKGSIPDRFSAQQFSDYHSELNMSSLELGDSALYFCASSRLAGGHTGELFFGEGSRLTVL.

V usage is TRBV3-1 (or the pseudogene TRBV3-2) and J usage is TRBJ2-3; 11 positions match TRBD2. Germline V gene lookup returns CDR1 LGHDT and CDR2 YNNKEL (reference sequence). The CDR3 contains 15 residues. J lost 8 bases, V lost 2 bases, and 6 bases had no gene match. The CDR3, as DNA: TGTGCCAGCAGCCAAATCGGTCTAGCGGGGGGTACGCAGTATTTT. This translates into CASSQIGLAGGTQYF.

The rearrangement joins TRBV7-8 to TRBJ2-3; 9 nucleotides agree with TRBD2. Germline V gene lookup returns CDR1 SGHVS and CDR2 FQNEAQ. This CDR3 has 17 amino acids. V trimming: 2 bases; J trimming: 2 bases; junction bases outside the gene matches: 8. The CDR3 sequence is CASSLLPKGLATDTQYF. The CDR3 DNA follows: TGTGCCAGCAGCTTACTACCCAAGGGACTAGCCACAGATACGCAGTATTTT.

This clone was counted once. V gene TRBV19 combines with J gene TRBJ1-4, with 10 bases lining up with TRBD1. This CDR3 is 17 amino acids long. V gave up 5 bases and J gave up 8 bases; unmatched junction bases: 14. The germline gives CDR1 LNHDA, CDR2 SQIVND (reference sequence). This CDR3 reads CASSPRTGGSILEKLFF. The CDR3 DNA reads as TGTGCCAGTAGTCCCCGGACAGGGGGATCGATCTTAGAAAAACTGTTTTTT.

V is TRBV7-3 and J is TRBJ1-1; the D gene is possibly TRBD1 (5 bases). CDR1 is SGHTA, CDR2 FQGTGA, per germline. The CDR3 sequence is 14 residues long. Trimming shortened V by 5 bases and J by 4 bases, and 14 bases separated the two germline ends. Here the CDR3 reads CASSPSQGSTEAFF. In DNA, the CDR3 is TGTGCCAGCAGCCCATCGCAGGGATCCACTGAAGCTTTCTTT.

The rearrangement uses TRBV28 and TRBJ2-2, with 8 bases identical to TRBD2. Germline CDR1 reads MDHEN; CDR2 reads SYDVKM. The ends lost 6 bases at V and 1 base at J; junction bases unmatched: 16. This CDR3 is 19 amino acids long. In nucleotides, the CDR3 is TGTGCCAGCAGACCCACCCGGGGTAGCGGGAATCGGAACACCGGGGAGCTGTTTTTT. Translated, it gives CASRPTRGSGNRNTGELFF. The variable domain in full, with the rest retrieved from reference TRBV28 and TRBJ2-2, is DVKVTQSSRYLVKRTGEKVFLECVQDMDHENMFWYRQDPGLGLRLIYFSYDVKMKEKGDIPEGYSVSREKKERFSLILESASTNQTSMYLCASRPTRGSGNRNTGELFFGEGSRLTVL.

This clone has only a few counts. The chain is built from TRBV28 and TRBJ2-3; 16 nucleotides agree with TRBD2. Germline V gives CDR1 MDHEN, CDR2 SYDVKM. This CDR3 region has 17 residues. V shed 4 bases, J shed 4 bases, and the junction held 5 bases outside the gene matches. CDR3 region: CASSSPGLAGGADTQYF. The CDR3 nucleotides read TGTGCCAGCAGTTCGCCGGGACTAGCGGGGGGGGCAGATACGCAGTATTTT. The full variable domain, completed using reference TRBV28 and TRBJ2-3, is DVKVTQSSRYLVKRTGEKVFLECVQDMDHENMFWYRQDPGLGLRLIYFSYDVKMKEKGDIPEGYSVSREKKERFSLILESASTNQTSMYLCASSSPGLAGGADTQYFGPGTRLTVL.

The chain is built from TRBV27 and TRBJ2-3, with 9 positions matching TRBD1. V lost 7 bases to trimming and J lost 2 bases; unmatched junction nucleotides: 7. The germline V gene encodes CDR1 MNHEY and CDR2 SMNVEV (reference sequence). The CDR3 covers 15 residues. This chain's CDR3 is CASTRGQGPTDTQYF. The CDR3 DNA sequence: TGTGCCAGCACCCGAGGACAGGGGCCCACAGATACGCAGTATTTT.

In this sample, this clone turned up a few times. The rearrangement uses TRBV11-3 and TRBJ2-7, with D perhaps matching TRBD2 (5 bases). The CDR3 totals 14 residues. Per germline, CDR1 SGHNT and CDR2 YENEEA. V shed 6 bases and J shed 2 bases, with 14 bases lying between them. The CDR3 coding sequence is TGTGCCAGCAGTGTTCAGGAGGCTCCCTACGAGCAGTACTTC. Translation: CASSVQEAPYEQYF.

This chain links TRBV28 with TRBJ1-4; 11 bases agree with TRBD1. CDR1 and CDR2 (germline): MDHEN, SYDVKM. The V segment lost 5 bases and the J segment 4 bases; nucleotides outside the gene matches: 3. This CDR3 is built from 15 residues. CDR3 bases: TGTGCCAGCAGTCACGGGACAGGGGGTAATGAAAAACTGTTTTTT. Translating gives CASSHGTGGNEKLFF.

The chain links TRBV9 to TRBJ1-2; TRBD1 agrees at 7 bases. CDR3 length: 13 residues. J lost 7 bases, V lost 2 bases, and 5 bases had no gene match. Germline assignment: CDR1 SGDLS and CDR2 YYNGEE. The CDR3 sequence: CASSVPGGSGYTF. CDR3 bases: TGTGCCAGCAGCGTGCCAGGGGGGTCTGGCTACACCTTC.

The rearrangement links TRBV5-4 to TRBJ1-1; D is possibly TRBD1 (5 bases). The CDR3 sequence is 15 residues long. The germline V gene has CDR1 SGHNT and CDR2 YYREEE (reference sequence). V shed 5 bases and J shed 4 bases, with 18 bases lying between them. The CDR3 DNA is TGTGCCAGCAGGTCCCGTCCGGGGGAGGCCACTGAAGCTTTCTTT. Translated: CASRSRPGEATEAFF.

The chain uses TRBV14 and TRBJ1-4, with D maybe TRBD1 (5 bases). V was trimmed by 4 bases and J by 0 bases, leaving 9 bases between them. CDR3 length: 15 amino acids. CDR1 is SGHDN and CDR2 is FVKESK in the germline V gene. The CDR3 DNA reads TGTGCCAGCAGCCGGGGGGGTACAACTAATGAAAAACTGTTTTTT. Translation gives CASSRGGTTNEKLFF.